This is a list of T cell receptor beta chains from one sample in a study of OX40 agonist ivuxolimab in advanced cancers. Repertoires were generated with immunoSEQ multiplex PCR, while TCRdb's copy carries only in-frame clones and drops some. This table holds some 77,000 clones, 90% found once. Sequenced material: CD4+ or CD8+ T cells sorted from blood, taken in a trial of the OX40 agonist ivuxolimab. The receptors shown here come from an adult with an advanced solid tumor such as melanoma, head and neck, liver or kidney cancer. CDR3s include the opening cysteine and the closing phenylalanine or tryptophan. A D gene is named only where the DNA matches it firmly. Some rows mark clone size as missing; the rest say once, few, many or name a class of expanded clone.

DNA	CDR3	J	V	D	size
TGTGCCAGCACCCCGGGGGGACAGCCCCAGCATTTT	CASTPGGQPQHF	TRBJ1-5	TRBV6-6	NA	few
TGTGCCAGCAGCTTAGTTCGGACAGGGCCCGCCGAGCAGTACTTC	CASSLVRTGPAEQYF	TRBJ2-7	TRBV11-3	TRBD1	NA
TGTGCCAGCAGTGATCTGGACAGCATCTACGAGCAGTACTTC	CASSDLDSIYEQYF	TRBJ2-7	TRBV2	NA	few
TGTGCCAGCTCACCACCGGGACCTAAAGGTGGCTACACCTTC	CASSPPGPKGGYTF	TRBJ1-2	TRBV18	NA	NA
TGTGCCAGCAGCTTAGGAGCGGGCACTGAAGCTTTCTTT	CASSLGAGTEAFF	TRBJ1-1	TRBV13	NA	few
TGCGCCAGCAGTGAGGCGAGGGAAGGGGCCTATGGCTACACCTTC	CASSEAREGAYGYTF	TRBJ1-2	TRBV10-2	NA	NA
TGTGCCGGGCGGTTATTACCTTGGTACCAAGAGACCCAGTACTTC	CAGRLLPWYQETQYF	TRBJ2-5	TRBV10-3	NA	once
TGTGCCAGCAGCTATGCGGGGGGGCCAAATGAGCAGTTCTTC	CASSYAGGPNEQFF	TRBJ2-1	TRBV11-2	TRBD2	NA
TGTGCCAGCAGCTTAGGGGAGTATCAGCCCCAGCATTTT	CASSLGEYQPQHF	TRBJ1-5	TRBV7-8	NA	NA
TGTGCCAGCAGCGTAGTCGAGGATACGCAGTATTTT	CASSVVEDTQYF	TRBJ2-3	TRBV9	NA	once
TGTGCCATCAGTCCGAGTTCTGGCACAGATACGCAGTATTTT	CAISPSSGTDTQYF	TRBJ2-3	TRBV10-3	NA	NA
TGTGCCAGCAGCTTAGATCGAGGTACAGGGGCGCGGAACTATGGCTACACCTTC	CASSLDRGTGARNYGYTF	TRBJ1-2	TRBV11-3	TRBD1	NA
TGTGCCAGCAGCTTAGGGACAGGGTTTAATGAAAAACTGTTTTTT	CASSLGTGFNEKLFF	TRBJ1-4	TRBV7-2	TRBD1	NA
TGTGCCAGCAAATTGACAGGGGCCTACGGGGAGCAGTTCTTC	CASKLTGAYGEQFF	TRBJ2-1	TRBV7-6	TRBD1	NA
TGTGCCAGCAGCCTAGGGGAGCTAGCGGGGTGGGATACGCAGTATTTT	CASSLGELAGWDTQYF	TRBJ2-3	TRBV9	TRBD2	few
TGTGCCAGCAGTTACTCGCGGGCCAGCTCCTACGAGCAGTACTTC	CASSYSRASSYEQYF	TRBJ2-7	TRBV6-5	NA	NA
TGTGCCAGCAGTAAGACAGGGGGCGATGAAAAACTGTTTTTT	CASSKTGGDEKLFF	TRBJ1-4	TRBV4-2	TRBD1	NA
TGTGCCAGCAGCCCTCTCGGAGCGGGAAACATTCAGTACTTC	CASSPLGAGNIQYF	TRBJ2-4	TRBV7-9	NA	NA
TGTGCCAGCAGTTACAGGGACGGCTACACCTTC	CASSYRDGYTF	TRBJ1-2	TRBV6-6	NA	NA
TGTGCCAGCAGCCCTATAGTAGACACGAACTATGGCTACACCTTC	CASSPIVDTNYGYTF	TRBJ1-2	TRBV11-2	NA	NA
TGTGCCAGCAGCTTAGTGGTGGGGAAGGGCGCAGATACGCAGTATTTT	CASSLVVGKGADTQYF	TRBJ2-3	TRBV7-2	NA	NA
TGTGCCAGCAGCGCCGGACAGTTTGACTATGGCTACACCTTC	CASSAGQFDYGYTF	TRBJ1-2	TRBV11-3	NA	once
TGTGCCAGCAGCTGGTTTGGGGGCCACGAGCAGTACTTC	CASSWFGGHEQYF	TRBJ2-7	TRBV12-1	NA	NA
TGTGCCAGCAGCTTGCTGACAGGGCGGACCCAGTACTTC	CASSLLTGRTQYF	TRBJ2-5	TRBV7-2	TRBD1	NA